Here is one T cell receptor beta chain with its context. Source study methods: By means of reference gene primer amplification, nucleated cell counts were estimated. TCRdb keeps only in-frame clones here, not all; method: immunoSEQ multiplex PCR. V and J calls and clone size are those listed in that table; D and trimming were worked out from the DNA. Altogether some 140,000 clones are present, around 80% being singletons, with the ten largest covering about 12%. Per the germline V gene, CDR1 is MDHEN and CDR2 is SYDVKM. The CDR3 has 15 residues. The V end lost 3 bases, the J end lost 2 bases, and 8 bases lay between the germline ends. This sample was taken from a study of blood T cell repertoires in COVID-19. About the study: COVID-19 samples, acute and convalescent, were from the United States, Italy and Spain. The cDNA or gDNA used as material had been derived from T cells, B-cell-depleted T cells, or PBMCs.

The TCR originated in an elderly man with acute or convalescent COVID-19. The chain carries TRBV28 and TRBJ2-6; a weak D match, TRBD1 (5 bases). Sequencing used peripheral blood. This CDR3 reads CASSLPRAGANVLTF. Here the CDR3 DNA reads TGTGCCAGCAGTTTGCCCAGGGCTGGGGCCAACGTCCTGACTTTC.